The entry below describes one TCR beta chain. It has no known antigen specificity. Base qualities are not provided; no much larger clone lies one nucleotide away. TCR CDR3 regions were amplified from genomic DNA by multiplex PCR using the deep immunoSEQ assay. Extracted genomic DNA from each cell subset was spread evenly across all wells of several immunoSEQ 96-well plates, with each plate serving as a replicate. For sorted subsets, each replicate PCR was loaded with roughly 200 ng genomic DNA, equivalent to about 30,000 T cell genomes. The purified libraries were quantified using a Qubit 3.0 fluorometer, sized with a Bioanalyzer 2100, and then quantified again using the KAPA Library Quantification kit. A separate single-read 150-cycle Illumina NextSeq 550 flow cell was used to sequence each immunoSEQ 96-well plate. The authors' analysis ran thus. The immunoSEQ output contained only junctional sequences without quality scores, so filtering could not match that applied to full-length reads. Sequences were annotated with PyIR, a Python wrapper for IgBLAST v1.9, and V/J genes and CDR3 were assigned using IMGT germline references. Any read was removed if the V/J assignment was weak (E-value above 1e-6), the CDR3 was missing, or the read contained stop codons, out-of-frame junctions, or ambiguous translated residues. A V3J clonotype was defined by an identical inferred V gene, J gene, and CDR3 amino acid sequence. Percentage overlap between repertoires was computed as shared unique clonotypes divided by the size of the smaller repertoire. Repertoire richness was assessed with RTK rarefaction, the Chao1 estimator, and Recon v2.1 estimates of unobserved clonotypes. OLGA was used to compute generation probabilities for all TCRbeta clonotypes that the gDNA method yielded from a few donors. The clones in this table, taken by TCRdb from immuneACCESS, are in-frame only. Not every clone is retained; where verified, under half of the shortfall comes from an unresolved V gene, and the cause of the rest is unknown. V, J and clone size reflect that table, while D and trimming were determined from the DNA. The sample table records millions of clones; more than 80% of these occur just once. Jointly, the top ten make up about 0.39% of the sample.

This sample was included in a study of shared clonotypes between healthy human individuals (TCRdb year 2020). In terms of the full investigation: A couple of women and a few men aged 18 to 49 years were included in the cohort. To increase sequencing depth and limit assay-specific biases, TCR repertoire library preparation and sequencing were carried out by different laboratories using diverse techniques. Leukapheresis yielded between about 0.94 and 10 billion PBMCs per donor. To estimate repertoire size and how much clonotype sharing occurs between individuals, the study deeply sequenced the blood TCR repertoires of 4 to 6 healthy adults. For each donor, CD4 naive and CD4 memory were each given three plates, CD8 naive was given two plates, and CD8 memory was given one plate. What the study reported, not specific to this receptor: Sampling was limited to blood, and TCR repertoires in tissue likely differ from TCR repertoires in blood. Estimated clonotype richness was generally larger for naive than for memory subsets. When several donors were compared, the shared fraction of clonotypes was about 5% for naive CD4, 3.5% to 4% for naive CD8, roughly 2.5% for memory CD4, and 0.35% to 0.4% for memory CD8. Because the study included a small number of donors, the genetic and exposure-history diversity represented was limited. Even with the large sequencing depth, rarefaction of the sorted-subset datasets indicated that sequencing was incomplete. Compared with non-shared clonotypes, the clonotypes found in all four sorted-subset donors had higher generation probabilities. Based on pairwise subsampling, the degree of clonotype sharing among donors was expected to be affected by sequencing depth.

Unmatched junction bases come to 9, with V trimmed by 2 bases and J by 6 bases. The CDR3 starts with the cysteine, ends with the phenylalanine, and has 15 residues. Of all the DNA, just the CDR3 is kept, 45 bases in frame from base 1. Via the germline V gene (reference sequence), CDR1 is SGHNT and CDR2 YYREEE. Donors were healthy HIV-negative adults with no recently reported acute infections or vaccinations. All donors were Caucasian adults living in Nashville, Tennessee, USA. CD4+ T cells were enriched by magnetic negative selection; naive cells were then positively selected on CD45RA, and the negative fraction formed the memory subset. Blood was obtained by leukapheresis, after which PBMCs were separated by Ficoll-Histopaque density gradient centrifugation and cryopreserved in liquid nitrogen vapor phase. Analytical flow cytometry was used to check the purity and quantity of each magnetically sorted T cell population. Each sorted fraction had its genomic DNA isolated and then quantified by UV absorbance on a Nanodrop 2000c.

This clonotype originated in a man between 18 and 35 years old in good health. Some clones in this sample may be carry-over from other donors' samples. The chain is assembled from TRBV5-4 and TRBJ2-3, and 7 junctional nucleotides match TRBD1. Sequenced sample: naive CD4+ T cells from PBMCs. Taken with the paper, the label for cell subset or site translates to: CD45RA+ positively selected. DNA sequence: TGTGCCAGCAGCTTTAAGGGGGCGAAGGTTGATACGCAGTATTTT. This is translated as CASSFKGAKVDTQYF.